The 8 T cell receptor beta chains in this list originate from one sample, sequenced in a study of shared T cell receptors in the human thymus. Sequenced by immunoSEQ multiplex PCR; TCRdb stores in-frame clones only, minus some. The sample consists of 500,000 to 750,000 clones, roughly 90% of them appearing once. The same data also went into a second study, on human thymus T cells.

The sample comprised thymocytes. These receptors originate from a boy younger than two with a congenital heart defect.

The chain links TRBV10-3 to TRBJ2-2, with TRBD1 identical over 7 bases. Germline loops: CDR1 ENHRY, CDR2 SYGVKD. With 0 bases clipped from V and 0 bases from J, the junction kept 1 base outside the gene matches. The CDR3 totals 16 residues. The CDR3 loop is CAISESGTANTGELFF. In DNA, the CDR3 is TGTGCCATCAGTGAGTCAGGGACAGCGAACACCGGGGAGCTGTTTTTT.

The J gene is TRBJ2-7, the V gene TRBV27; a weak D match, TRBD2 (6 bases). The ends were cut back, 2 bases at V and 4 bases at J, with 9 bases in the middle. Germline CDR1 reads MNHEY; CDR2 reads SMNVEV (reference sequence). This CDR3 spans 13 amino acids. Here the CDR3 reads CASSLGGRYEQYF. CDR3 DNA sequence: TGTGCCAGCAGTTTAGGGGGGAGATACGAGCAGTACTTC.

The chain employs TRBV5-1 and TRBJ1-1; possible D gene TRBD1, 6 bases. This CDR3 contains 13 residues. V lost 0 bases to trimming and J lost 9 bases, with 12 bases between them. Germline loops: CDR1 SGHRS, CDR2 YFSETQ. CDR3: CASSLGEGTKAFF. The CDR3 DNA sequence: TGCGCCAGCAGCTTGGGGGAGGGGACAAAAGCTTTCTTT.

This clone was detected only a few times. This CDR3 is CASSPPGQGTHEQYF. Here the CDR3 DNA reads TGTGCCAGCAGCCCCCCGGGACAGGGCACCCACGAGCAGTACTTC. The rearrangement links TRBV7-9 to TRBJ2-5; 9 bases map to TRBD1. The last part of the DNA fits TRBJ2-7 better; the J call may be wrong. The CDR3 is made up of 15 amino acids. From germline, CDR1 is SEHNR and CDR2 FQNEAQ (reference sequence).

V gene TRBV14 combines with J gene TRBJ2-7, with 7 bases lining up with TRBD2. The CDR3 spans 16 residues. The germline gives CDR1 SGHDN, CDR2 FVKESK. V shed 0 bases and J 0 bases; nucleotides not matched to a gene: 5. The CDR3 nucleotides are TGTGCCAGCAGCCAAGATCCCGGGAGGAGCTCCTACGAGCAGTACTTC. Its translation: CASSQDPGRSSYEQYF.

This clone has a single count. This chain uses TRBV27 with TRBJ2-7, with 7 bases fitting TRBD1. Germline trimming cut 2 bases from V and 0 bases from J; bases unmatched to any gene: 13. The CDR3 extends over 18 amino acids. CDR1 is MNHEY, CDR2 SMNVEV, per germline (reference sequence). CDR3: CASSLRDRPYSSSYEQYF. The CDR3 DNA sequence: TGTGCCAGCAGTTTAAGGGACAGACCATATTCTAGCTCCTACGAGCAGTACTTC.

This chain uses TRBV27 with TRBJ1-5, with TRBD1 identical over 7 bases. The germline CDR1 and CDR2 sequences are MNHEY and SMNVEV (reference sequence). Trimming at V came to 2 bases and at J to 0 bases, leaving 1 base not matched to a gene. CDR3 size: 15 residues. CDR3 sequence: CASSLTGDSNQPQHF. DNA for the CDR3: TGTGCCAGCAGTTTAACAGGGGATAGCAATCAGCCCCAGCATTTT.

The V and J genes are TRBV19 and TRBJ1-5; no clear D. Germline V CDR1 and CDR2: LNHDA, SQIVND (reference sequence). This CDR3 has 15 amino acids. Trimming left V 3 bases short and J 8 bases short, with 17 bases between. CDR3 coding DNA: TGTGCCAGTAGTATTCTACCTTCATCAAATGAGCCCCAGCATTTT. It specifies CASSILPSSNEPQHF.